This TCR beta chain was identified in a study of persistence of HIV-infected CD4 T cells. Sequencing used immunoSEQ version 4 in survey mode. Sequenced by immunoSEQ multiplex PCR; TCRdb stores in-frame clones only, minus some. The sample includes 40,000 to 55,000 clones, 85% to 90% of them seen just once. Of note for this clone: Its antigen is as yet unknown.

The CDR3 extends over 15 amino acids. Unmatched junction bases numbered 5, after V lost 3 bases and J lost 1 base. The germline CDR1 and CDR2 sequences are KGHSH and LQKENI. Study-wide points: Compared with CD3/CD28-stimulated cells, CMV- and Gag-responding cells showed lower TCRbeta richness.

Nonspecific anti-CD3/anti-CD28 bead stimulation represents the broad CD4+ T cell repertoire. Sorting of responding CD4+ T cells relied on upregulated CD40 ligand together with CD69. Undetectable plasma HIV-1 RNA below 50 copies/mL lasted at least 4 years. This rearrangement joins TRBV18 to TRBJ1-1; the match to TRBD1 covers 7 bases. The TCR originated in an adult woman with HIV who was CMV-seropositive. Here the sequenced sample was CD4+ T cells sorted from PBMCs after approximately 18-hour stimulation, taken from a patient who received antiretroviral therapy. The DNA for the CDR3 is TGTGCCAGCTCACCTGGGAGGGGGCGGAACACTGAAGCTTTCTTT. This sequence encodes CASSPGRGRNTEAFF.